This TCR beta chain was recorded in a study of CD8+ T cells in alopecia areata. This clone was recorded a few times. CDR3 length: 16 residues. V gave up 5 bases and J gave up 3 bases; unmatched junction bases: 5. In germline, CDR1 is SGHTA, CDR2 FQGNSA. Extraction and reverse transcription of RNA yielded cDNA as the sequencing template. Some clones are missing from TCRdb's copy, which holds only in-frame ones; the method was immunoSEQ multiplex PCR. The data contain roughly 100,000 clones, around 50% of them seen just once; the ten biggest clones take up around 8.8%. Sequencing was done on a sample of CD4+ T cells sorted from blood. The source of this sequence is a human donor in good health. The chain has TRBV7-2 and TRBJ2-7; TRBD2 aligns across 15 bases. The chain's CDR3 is CASSGLAGGCLYEQYF. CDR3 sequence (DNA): TGTGCCAGCAGCGGACTAGCGGGGGGGTGCCTCTACGAGCAGTACTTC.